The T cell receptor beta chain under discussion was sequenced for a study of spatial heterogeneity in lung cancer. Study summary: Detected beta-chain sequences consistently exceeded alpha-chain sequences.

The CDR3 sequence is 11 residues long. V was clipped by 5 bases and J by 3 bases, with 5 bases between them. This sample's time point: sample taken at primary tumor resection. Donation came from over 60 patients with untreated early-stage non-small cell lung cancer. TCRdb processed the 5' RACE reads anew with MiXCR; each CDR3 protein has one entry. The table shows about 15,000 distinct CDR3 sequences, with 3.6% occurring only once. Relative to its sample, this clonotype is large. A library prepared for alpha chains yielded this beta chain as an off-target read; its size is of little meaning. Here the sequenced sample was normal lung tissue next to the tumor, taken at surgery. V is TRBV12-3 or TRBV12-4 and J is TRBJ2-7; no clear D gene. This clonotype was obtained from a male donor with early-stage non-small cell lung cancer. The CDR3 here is CASSRDYEQYF. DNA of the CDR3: TGTGCCAGCAGTCGTGACTACGAGCAGTACTTC.